These 16 T cell receptor beta chains came from one sample sequenced in a study of graft-versus-host responses after intestinal transplantation. These receptors' targets are unknown. Clones were read by immunoSEQ multiplex PCR, and TCRdb kept only the in-frame ones, dropping some. The sample includes about 130,000 clones, around 90% of them seen just once. Here the sequenced sample was unstimulated CD4+ T cells sorted from spleen or lymph node cells, taken before intestinal transplant. The receptors originated from a human donor who received an intestinal transplant.

The rearrangement links TRBV10-2 to TRBJ2-1, with a possible D match to TRBD2 (5 bases). Per the germline V gene, CDR1 is WSHSY and CDR2 is SAAADI. The germline V and J ends were trimmed by 3 bases and 6 bases, with 15 bases remaining between them. This CDR3 region has 15 residues. DNA of the CDR3: TGCGCCAGCAGTGACATGTGGGAGCGACCCAATGAGCAGTTCTTC. Protein product: CASSDMWERPNEQFF.

The chain carries TRBV5-1 and TRBJ1-2; the match to TRBD1 covers 10 bases. Germline-derived CDR1 and CDR2 are SGHRS and YFSETQ. V shed 0 bases, J shed 4 bases, and the junction held 3 bases outside the gene matches. This CDR3 has 15 residues. CDR3 loop: CASSLGGTGVYGYTF. DNA for the CDR3: TGCGCCAGCAGCTTGGGCGGGACAGGGGTCTATGGCTACACCTTC. Variable domain in full (rest from reference TRBV5-1 and TRBJ1-2): KAGVTQTPRYLIKTRGQQVTLSCSPISGHRSVSWYQQTPGQGLQFLFEYFSETQRNKGNFPGRFSGRQFSNSRSEMNVSTLELGDSALYLCASSLGGTGVYGYTFGSGTRLTVV.

This chain joins TRBV25-1 and TRBJ2-3; D gene unclear. The CDR3 is made up of 12 amino acids. Germline V gives CDR1 MGHDK, CDR2 SYGVNS. Trimming took 7 bases from V and 4 from J, leaving 9 bases between them. The CDR3 nucleotides read TGTGCCAGCACGCGCGGAGCAGATACGCAGTATTTT. Residues: CASTRGADTQYF. Using reference TRBV25-1 and TRBJ2-3 for the parts outside the CDR3, the full variable domain is EADIYQTPRYLVIGTGKKITLECSQTMGHDKMYWYQQDPGMELHLIHYSYGVNSTEKGDLSSESTVSRIRTEHFPLTLESARPSHTSQYLCASTRGADTQYFGPGTRLTVL.

This sequence joins TRBV14 and TRBJ2-1; D unclear. V was shortened by 0 bases and J by 12 bases, with 9 bases between the two germline ends. The germline CDR1 and CDR2 sequences are SGHDN and FVKESK. CDR3 length: 12 amino acids. The CDR3 DNA follows: TGTGCCAGCAGCCAAGAAGTCAACGTGCAGTTCTTC. Protein product: CASSQEVNVQFF.

The rearrangement joins TRBV5-1 to TRBJ2-4; D may be TRBD2 (6 bases). The CDR3 length is 16 residues. Trimming took off 0 bases at V and 0 bases at J, with 10 bases between the two ends. Germline CDR1 is SGHRS and CDR2 is YFSETQ. The CDR3 here is CASSLAAGIAKNIQYF. As DNA, the CDR3 is TGCGCCAGCAGCTTGGCCGCGGGGATAGCCAAAAACATTCAGTACTTC.

This clone was seen just once. The V gene is TRBV5-1, the J gene TRBJ1-1; D perhaps matches TRBD1 (5 bases). Germline CDR1 SGHRS, CDR2 YFSETQ. V dropped 1 base and J dropped 0 bases, with 7 bases sitting between them. The CDR3 sequence is 14 residues long. The CDR3 coding sequence is TGCGCCAGCAGCTTGCCAGGGATGAACACTGAAGCTTTCTTT. Its protein is CASSLPGMNTEAFF.

This clone occurred once. The J gene is TRBJ2-3, the V gene TRBV7-2, with D unresolved. CDR1 and CDR2 from the germline V gene are SGHTA and FQGNSA. The V and J ends lost 5 bases and 0 bases respectively, with 12 bases between them. The CDR3 is made up of 15 amino acids. CDR3 protein: CASSQVDGSTDTQYF. The CDR3 DNA reads as TGTGCCAGCAGCCAGGTGGATGGGAGCACAGATACGCAGTATTTT.

The chain links TRBV5-1 to TRBJ2-7, with D perhaps matching TRBD2 (5 bases). CDR3 length equals 15 residues. The V gene lost 0 bases and the J gene lost 3 bases, with 13 bases spanning the gap. CDR1 is SGHRS, CDR2 YFSETQ, per germline. The CDR3 is CASSLGRNYYYEQYF. The CDR3, as DNA: TGCGCCAGCAGCTTGGGGAGGAACTACTACTACGAGCAGTACTTC.

This clone occurred once. V and J are TRBV6-6 and TRBJ2-7; D uncertain. The V end was cut by 6 bases, the J end by 6 bases, with 18 bases between. This CDR3 has 14 residues. Germline V gene lookup returns CDR1 MNHNY and CDR2 SVGAGI (reference sequence). The CDR3 nucleotides read TGTGCCAGCAGCCCCCGACATACGACGTCCGAGCAGTACTTC. Amino acid sequence: CASSPRHTTSEQYF.

This clone was counted once. The V call is TRBV28, the J call TRBJ1-5, with D tentatively TRBD1 (6 bases). Trimming stripped 1 base from V and 6 bases from J, with 10 bases between. Germline V CDR1 and CDR2: MDHEN, SYDVKM. The CDR3 consists of 14 residues. CDR3 sequence: CASSLSGAGQPQHF. CDR3 nucleotide sequence: TGTGCCAGCAGTTTATCAGGGGCGGGTCAGCCCCAGCATTTT.

The J gene is TRBJ2-1, the V gene TRBV7-3; D is uncertain. CDR1 SGHTA and CDR2 FQGTGA come from the germline V gene. CDR3 length equals 14 residues. Trimming took off 0 bases at V and 10 bases at J, with 13 bases between the two ends. The chain's CDR3 is CASSLTSVNMEQFF. DNA for the CDR3: TGTGCCAGCAGCTTAACGTCAGTAAATATGGAGCAGTTCTTC.

This clone appeared a single time. This sequence joins TRBV19 and TRBJ2-1; D remains unclear. Trimming took 5 bases from V and 8 from J, leaving 13 bases between them. The CDR3 is made up of 13 amino acids. Germline CDR1 reads LNHDA; CDR2 reads SQIVND (reference sequence). CDR3 loop: CASSPNKAHEQFF. CDR3 DNA: TGTGCCAGTAGTCCTAACAAGGCCCATGAGCAGTTCTTC. The complete variable domain, with remaining parts taken from reference TRBV19 and TRBJ2-1, reads DGGITQSPKYLFRKEGQNVTLSCEQNLNHDAMYWYRQDPGQGLRLIYYSQIVNDFQKGDIAEGYSVSREKKESFPLTVTSAQKNPTAFYLCASSPNKAHEQFFGPGTRLTVL.

This chain uses TRBV5-4 with TRBJ1-2, with D unresolved. The CDR3 loop spans 15 amino acids. Germline V gene lookup returns CDR1 SGHNT and CDR2 YYREEE (reference sequence). Trimming stripped 3 bases from V and 2 bases from J, with 14 bases between. In DNA, the CDR3 is TGTGCCAGCAGCTCGGACCGAGTCGGGAACTATGGCTACACCTTC. Protein sequence: CASSSDRVGNYGYTF.

This clone was detected a few times. V is TRBV5-4 and J is TRBJ2-1; either TRBD1 or TRBD2 may fit D (5 bases each). The ends were cut back, 4 bases at V and 0 bases at J, with 17 bases in the middle. The CDR3 length is 17 residues. The germline V gene has CDR1 SGHNT and CDR2 YYREEE (reference sequence). In nucleotides, the CDR3 is TGTGCCAGCAGCCCGGTCCACCGGGGCCCCTCCTACAATGAGCAGTTCTTC. Translation gives CASSPVHRGPSYNEQFF. Full variable domain (rest looked up from reference TRBV5-4 and TRBJ2-1): ETGVTQSPTHLIKTRGQQVTLRCSSQSGHNTVSWYQQALGQGPQFIFQYYREEENGRGNFPPRFSGLQFPNYSSELNVNALELDDSALYLCASSPVHRGPSYNEQFFGPGTRLTVL.

The chain has TRBV28 and TRBJ1-2; D not resolved. CDR3 length equals 13 residues. Per germline, CDR1 MDHEN and CDR2 SYDVKM. Trimming took off 2 bases at V and 5 bases at J, with 9 bases between the two ends. CDR3 amino acids: CASSLAEFYGYTF. CDR3 nucleotide sequence: TGTGCCAGCAGTTTAGCGGAATTTTATGGCTACACCTTC.

The chain links TRBV28 to TRBJ1-3, with D uncertain. Germline V gene data show CDR1 as MDHEN and CDR2 as SYDVKM. V was pared by 5 bases and J by 4 bases, with 6 bases between. This CDR3 comprises 12 residues. The CDR3, as DNA: TGTGCCAGCAGTCCCACGGGAAACACCATATATTTT. Protein product: CASSPTGNTIYF.